These T cell receptor beta chains were read from a single sample in a study of blood T cell repertoires in COVID-19. Generated by immunoSEQ multiplex PCR, the TCRdb table keeps only in-frame clones and is missing some. The sample yields roughly 240,000 clones, approximately 90% seen once. Sequencing was performed on PBMCs or T cells enriched from blood (not recorded which). Receptors originate from a man in his fifties or sixties who had been exposed to COVID-19. The CDR3 runs from the conserved cysteine through the conserved F or W. Fields, in order: D gene, V gene, clone size, J gene, CDR3 protein, CDR3 DNA. The D gene is left open where the match is weak. The listing skips clone size in some rows; elsewhere it reads once, few, many or a size class.

>TRBD1|TRBV5-1|few|TRBJ1-3
CASSLWTGDSGNTIYF
TGCGCCAGCAGCTTGTGGACAGGAGACTCTGGAAACACCATATATTTT
>TRBD2|TRBV11-2|-|TRBJ2-1
CASSLGILAGPLRIGEQFF
TGTGCCAGCAGCTTAGGGATACTAGCGGGACCCCTCCGCATTGGTGAGCAGTTCTTC
>TRBD1|TRBV2|few|TRBJ1-6
CASSRDRVGSPLHF
TGTGCCAGCAGCCGGGACAGGGTTGGTTCACCCCTCCACTTT
>-|TRBV4-1|-|TRBJ2-3
CASSLPGADTQYF
TGCGCCAGCAGTCTTCCCGGGGCAGATACGCAGTATTTT
>-|TRBV10-3|-|TRBJ1-5
CAISDGSGTSQHF
TGTGCCATCAGTGATGGGAGCGGGACGTCCCAGCATTTT
>TRBD1|TRBV19|-|TRBJ1-1
CASSQGQGLGAFF
TGTGCCAGTAGTCAGGGACAGGGTCTGGGAGCTTTCTTT
>TRBD1|TRBV28|-|TRBJ2-2
CASSPWTGRGTGELFF
TGTGCCAGCAGTCCCTGGACAGGGCGGGGAACCGGGGAGCTGTTTTTT
>-|TRBV14|-|TRBJ1-6
CASSQGVPLHF
TGTGCCAGCAGCCAAGGCGTTCCCCTCCACTTT
>-|TRBV3-1/TRBV3-2|-|TRBJ1-6
CASSQASGYNSPLHF
TGTGCCAGCAGCCAAGCATCGGGTTATAATTCACCCCTCCACTTT
>-|TRBV5-6|-|TRBJ1-5
CASSLKPRRAGDSNQPQHF
TGTGCCAGCAGCTTGAAGCCCCGACGAGCTGGAGATAGCAATCAGCCCCAGCATTTT
>TRBD1|TRBV29-1|-|TRBJ1-5
CSVAMGQGQPQHF
TGCAGCGTTGCCATGGGACAGGGACAGCCCCAGCATTTT
>-|TRBV5-1|-|TRBJ2-1
CASSLGRLDYNEQFF
TGCGCCAGCAGCTTGGGGCGGCTGGACTACAATGAGCAGTTCTTC
>-|TRBV5-1|-|TRBJ1-1
CASSPGTMNTEAFF
TGCGCCAGCAGCCCGGGAACAATGAACACTGAAGCTTTCTTT
>-|TRBV28|few|TRBJ1-1
CASTQASTVEAFF
TGTGCCAGCACCCAAGCCTCCACCGTCGAAGCTTTCTTT